The rows below give T cell receptor beta chains drawn from one sample of a study of beta chain features in type 1 diabetes. The protocol was immunoSEQ multiplex PCR, while the TCRdb copy is restricted to in-frame clones and leaves out a portion. The table records more than 550,000 clones, 11% to 15% of them present only once. Sequencing was performed on naive CD4+ T cells from blood. All receptors derive from a man between 18 and 29 years old with type 1 diabetes. Each CDR3 is given with its conserved first and last residue.

CDR3aa: CASHLGNQPQHF; v_gene: TRBV28; j_gene: TRBJ1-5
CDR3aa: CASSYSPSGINYEQYF; v_gene: TRBV6-5; j_gene: TRBJ2-7
CDR3aa: CASSYGLADYNEQFF; v_gene: TRBV7-9; j_gene: TRBJ2-1
CDR3aa: CASSSTPSPLTGELFF; v_gene: TRBV7-9; j_gene: TRBJ2-2
CDR3aa: CASSEANLRGTDTQYF; v_gene: TRBV2; j_gene: TRBJ2-3
CDR3aa: CASSSRTSGSMDTQYF; v_gene: TRBV27; j_gene: TRBJ2-3
CDR3aa: CASNSDNSGNTIYF; v_gene: TRBV11-2; j_gene: TRBJ1-3
CDR3aa: CSVEVGGSFYNEQFF; v_gene: TRBV29-1; j_gene: TRBJ2-1
CDR3aa: CASSQGLAANNEQFF; v_gene: TRBV14; j_gene: TRBJ2-1
CDR3aa: CASSDGVTDTQYF; v_gene: TRBV25-1; j_gene: TRBJ2-3
CDR3aa: CASSFGLAAGPGELFF; v_gene: TRBV7-2; j_gene: TRBJ2-2
CDR3aa: CASSQGLASSYEQYF; v_gene: TRBV4-2; j_gene: TRBJ2-7
CDR3aa: CASSLTANTEAFF; v_gene: TRBV11-3; j_gene: TRBJ1-1
CDR3aa: CASSFIRELGRQTQYF; v_gene: TRBV7-9; j_gene: TRBJ2-5
CDR3aa: CSVESGYSYNEQFF; v_gene: TRBV29-1; j_gene: TRBJ2-1
CDR3aa: CASSQASGASYEQYF; v_gene: TRBV7-6; j_gene: TRBJ2-7
CDR3aa: CASSFYGNYNSPLHF; v_gene: TRBV13; j_gene: TRBJ1-6
CDR3aa: CSAGTGVFGYTF; v_gene: TRBV29-1; j_gene: TRBJ1-2
CDR3aa: CASTSYRDSEAFF; v_gene: TRBV7-2; j_gene: TRBJ1-1
CDR3aa: CAWSGWGHNMNTEAFF; v_gene: TRBV30; j_gene: TRBJ1-1
CDR3aa: CASSLLPNSGANVLTF; v_gene: TRBV7-2; j_gene: TRBJ2-6
CDR3aa: CASSLDGGVSYNSPLHF; v_gene: TRBV5-4; j_gene: TRBJ1-6
CDR3aa: CASSLDGPEETQYF; v_gene: TRBV5-1; j_gene: TRBJ2-5
CDR3aa: CAWSETATNEKLFF; v_gene: TRBV30; j_gene: TRBJ1-4
CDR3aa: CASSQIGAGISETQYF; v_gene: TRBV4-1; j_gene: TRBJ2-5
CDR3aa: CASSLSSWTGLYEQYF; v_gene: TRBV18; j_gene: TRBJ2-7
CDR3aa: CASSGWSTEAFF; v_gene: TRBV19; j_gene: TRBJ1-1
CDR3aa: CASSPIHAGGPTDTQYF; v_gene: TRBV7-2; j_gene: TRBJ2-3
CDR3aa: CASSVQNTQETQYF; v_gene: TRBV7-9; j_gene: TRBJ2-5
CDR3aa: CAWSGGGGQPQHF; v_gene: TRBV30; j_gene: TRBJ1-5